Presented here are 17 T cell receptor beta chains from one specimen sequenced in a study of PD-L1 blockade in urothelial cancer. Specified time point: pretreatment peripheral blood. Assay: immunoSEQ multiplex PCR; the TCRdb copy retains only in-frame clones and omits some. Of some 65,000 clones listed, 81% are singletons. The source was PBMCs, collected around atezolizumab (anti-PD-L1) treatment. The receptor set was obtained from a man in his 70s with urothelial cancer.

The rearrangement uses TRBV6-5 and TRBJ1-1; TRBD1 aligns across 8 bases. CDR3 length: 15 amino acids. Germline V gene data show CDR1 as MNHEY and CDR2 as SVGAGI. Losses at the gene ends were 0 bases for V and 0 bases for J; bases not matched to a gene: 0. CDR3 sequence (DNA): TGTGCCAGCAGTTACTCGGGACAGGTGAACACTGAAGCTTTCTTT. Its protein product is CASSYSGQVNTEAFF.

This chain connects TRBV7-9 to TRBJ2-5, with D possibly matching TRBD1 (5 bases). V gave up 4 bases and J gave up 5 bases, with 14 bases separating them. Germline CDR1 SEHNR, CDR2 FQNEAQ (reference sequence). This CDR3 region has 14 residues. CDR3 nucleotide sequence: TGTGCCAGCAGCTCCGGCAGGGTTGGGGAGACCCAGTACTTC. Amino acids: CASSSGRVGETQYF.

This clone has more than one count but fewer than ten. The rearrangement uses TRBV10-1 and TRBJ2-2; 10 nucleotides match TRBD1. Germline CDR1 is WNHNN and CDR2 is SYGVQD (reference sequence). V was clipped by 4 bases and J by 6 bases; unmatched bases: 2. This CDR3 is 14 amino acids long. CDR3 sequence: CASSAGQGAGELFF. The CDR3 DNA reads as TGCGCCAGCAGTGCTGGACAGGGGGCCGGGGAGCTGTTTTTT.

The chain links TRBV18 to TRBJ2-7, with 9 bases lining up with TRBD2. The V and J ends lost 3 bases and 3 bases, in that order; junction bases with no gene match: 3. Germline CDR1 reads KGHSH; CDR2 reads LQKENI. The CDR3 sequence is 14 residues long. DNA of the CDR3: TGTGCCAGCTCACCCATTAGCGGGAGCTACGAGCAGTACTTC. It yields the protein CASSPISGSYEQYF. The full variable domain, rest sourced from reference TRBV18 and TRBJ2-7, is NAGVMQNPRHLVRRRGQEARLRCSPMKGHSHVYWYRQLPEEGLKFMVYLQKENIIDESGMPKERFSAEFPKEGPSILRIQQVVRGDSAAYFCASSPISGSYEQYFGPGTRLTVT.

This chain joins TRBV6-1 and TRBJ2-4; no reliable D call. From germline, CDR1 is MNHNS and CDR2 SASEGT. CDR3 length: 19 residues. Trimming took off 0 bases at V and 1 base at J, with 19 bases between the two ends. The CDR3 region has the DNA TGTGCCAGCAGTGAAGCACTTTTGGGCCCCCATGTTGCCAAAAACATTCAGTACTTC. Encoded protein: CASSEALLGPHVAKNIQYF.

This chain links TRBV19 with TRBJ2-5, with D perhaps TRBD1 (5 bases). This CDR3 is built from 14 residues. Trimming pared 6 bases from V and 2 bases from J, leaving 13 bases between. Germline lookup yields CDR1 LNHDA and CDR2 SQIVND (reference sequence). The CDR3: CASSLRQSQETQYF. Here the CDR3 DNA reads TGTGCCAGTAGCCTTAGACAGTCGCAAGAGACCCAGTACTTC.

The chain employs TRBV19 and TRBJ2-2; 12 bases are shared with TRBD1. The germline V gene encodes CDR1 LNHDA and CDR2 SQIVND (reference sequence). V lost 5 bases, J lost 4 bases, and 5 bases stayed unmatched. CDR3 length: 16 amino acids. Here the CDR3 reads CASSLGQGAGTGELFF. For the CDR3, the DNA is TGTGCCAGTAGTTTGGGACAGGGGGCTGGCACCGGGGAGCTGTTTTTT.

The chain recombines TRBV5-1 with TRBJ2-3, with TRBD1 as a possible D gene (7 bases). The V and J ends lost 7 bases and 0 bases respectively, with 9 bases between them. Looked up from germline, CDR1 is SGHRS and CDR2 is YFSETQ. The CDR3 runs to 13 residues. The CDR3, as DNA: TGCGCCAGCGGAGGGGGCAGCACAGATACGCAGTATTTT. Its translation is CASGGGSTDTQYF.

The chain combines TRBV4-1 with TRBJ2-1, with 10 bases lining up with TRBD2. The V segment lost 0 bases and the J segment 1 base; nucleotides outside the gene matches: 12. Germline V gene data show CDR1 as MGHRA and CDR2 as YSYEKL. This CDR3 contains 20 residues. CDR3 amino acids: CASSQDQALAGEGSYNEQFF. CDR3 DNA sequence: TGCGCCAGCAGCCAAGATCAAGCGCTAGCGGGAGAGGGGTCCTACAATGAGCAGTTCTTC.

The rearrangement joins TRBV5-1 to TRBJ2-5; 9 bases are a match to TRBD2. This CDR3 region has 16 residues. Germline loops: CDR1 SGHRS, CDR2 YFSETQ. The V gene end was trimmed by 1 base and the J gene end by 1 base; junction bases not matched to a gene: 5. The CDR3 DNA reads TGCGCCAGCAGCTTGAGGCTAGCGGGGTTCCAAGAGACCCAGTACTTC. It is translated as CASSLRLAGFQETQYF.

This sequence joins TRBV6-5 and TRBJ2-5; D is ambiguous. CDR1 and CDR2 (germline): MNHEY, SVGAGI. Between the trimmed V and J ends, which lost 5 bases and 2 bases, there was a span of 15 bases. The CDR3 sequence is 15 residues long. The CDR3 DNA follows: TGTGCCAGCAGTCCGCTTGGGCTTATACAAGAGACCCAGTACTTC. This encodes CASSPLGLIQETQYF.

This clone occurred a few times. The gene calls are TRBV25-1 and TRBJ1-1, with D possibly matching TRBD1 (6 bases). V was trimmed by 7 bases and J by 4 bases, leaving 13 bases between them. Germline CDR1 and CDR2: MGHDK and SYGVNS. The CDR3 is made up of 13 amino acids. CDR3 region: CASTPRGGTEAFF. The CDR3 DNA reads TGTGCCAGCACCCCAAGGGGGGGCACTGAAGCTTTCTTT.

J is TRBJ2-3 and V is TRBV5-1; 11 bases are shared with TRBD2. CDR3 length: 16 amino acids. V shed 3 bases, J shed 5 bases, and the junction held 8 bases outside the gene matches. Germline V gene data show CDR1 as SGHRS and CDR2 as YFSETQ. The DNA for the CDR3 is TGCGCCAGCAGCTCCCTTACTAGCGGGAGAGGAGATACGCAGTATTTT. Translated, it gives CASSSLTSGRGDTQYF.

The chain recombines TRBV6-1 with TRBJ2-3; the match to TRBD2 covers 8 bases. V trimming: 4 bases; J trimming: 1 base; junction bases outside the gene matches: 7. This CDR3 is built from 16 residues. Germline V gene data show CDR1 as MNHNS and CDR2 as SASEGT. This CDR3 reads CASSVPTGGRTDTQYF. As DNA, the CDR3 is TGTGCCAGCAGTGTACCTACGGGAGGGCGCACAGATACGCAGTATTTT.

J is TRBJ2-1 and V is TRBV7-2; D gene ambiguous. Trimming shortened V by 1 base and J by 0 bases, and 10 bases separated the two germline ends. Germline lookup yields CDR1 SGHTA and CDR2 FQGNSA. The CDR3 has 16 amino acids. The CDR3 region is CASSLGPVSSYNEQFF. CDR3 nucleotides: TGTGCCAGCAGCTTAGGTCCGGTGAGCTCCTACAATGAGCAGTTCTTC.

The chain links TRBV7-9 to TRBJ2-3; TRBD2 matches at 9 bases. Unmatched junction bases numbered 9, after V lost 5 bases and J lost 3 bases. Germline CDR1 is SEHNR and CDR2 is FQNEAQ (reference sequence). The CDR3 has 16 amino acids. The DNA for the CDR3 is TGTGCCAGCAGCCCCCGGGGCGGGAGGGTTACAGATACGCAGTATTTT. The encoded protein is CASSPRGGRVTDTQYF.

The rearrangement joins TRBV6-5 to TRBJ1-5; D is perhaps TRBD1 (6 bases). Germline V gene lookup returns CDR1 MNHEY and CDR2 SVGAGI. This CDR3 comprises 15 residues. Between the trimmed V and J ends, which lost 6 bases and 0 bases, there was a span of 12 bases. CDR3 DNA sequence: TGTGCCAGCAGCCGCGACAGGTATAGCAATCAGCCCCAGCATTTT. Amino acids: CASSRDRYSNQPQHF.